The clone carrying this T cell receptor beta chain turned up a few times. Its target is unknown. Every isolated RNA sample was fully reverse transcribed, so sequencing captured expressed TCRB transcripts. The table came from immunoSEQ multiplex PCR; TCRdb's copy has only in-frame clones and leaves some out. The table records about 640,000 clones, approximately 13% of them present only once. The sample originates from a study of beta chain features in type 1 diabetes. Study conclusions and caveats: Shortening of TCRB CDR3s, moderate but significant, appeared in all four CD4+ subsets of Type 1 diabetes patients. Researchers reported that naive, central memory and Treg TCRB repertoires appeared more similar in patients than in healthy donors.

Sequenced: naive CD4+ T cells from blood. The TCR sequence derives from a man between 25 and 39 years old with type 1 diabetes.

The DNA of the CDR3 is TGTGCCAGCAGCTTGGGACAGAACTCCTACGAGCAGTACTTC. Protein: CASSLGQNSYEQYF. The chain combines TRBV5-4 with TRBJ2-7; maybe TRBD1 (5 bases). The V gene lost 0 bases and the J gene lost 0 bases, with 7 bases spanning the gap. Per germline, CDR1 SGHNT and CDR2 YYREEE (reference sequence). The CDR3 covers 14 residues.